This T cell receptor beta chain was retrieved from a study of T-cell memory formation after mild COVID-19. Background on the study: Clustering of TCRs was largely donor specific.

About this clonotype itself: What it binds is not known.

TCRdb reanalysed the 5' RACE reads using MiXCR and keeps one entry per CDR3 protein. The data hold roughly 200,000 distinct CDR3 sequences, with about 16% observed a single time. Study outcomes and limitations: The study found contracting CD4+ clones mainly in CM and EM and contracting CD8+ clones in EMRA.

The sample consisted of PBMCs or a T cell subset sorted from them (not recorded which). The origin of this receptor is an adult woman who had mild COVID-19 (a few samples of this study predate the infection). Cell type and time point are not known.

In DNA form, the CDR3 reads TGCAGTGCTAGAGTCATACAGCGGGGGACCTACGAGCAGTACTTC. Its translation: CSARVIQRGTYEQYF. The V and J genes are TRBV20-1 and TRBJ2-7; TRBD2 aligns across 8 bases. Germline values: CDR1 DFQATT, CDR2 SNEGSKA (reference sequence). The V and J ends lost 1 base and 2 bases, in that order; junction bases with no gene match: 7. The CDR3 sequence is 15 residues long.